This TCR beta chain was sequenced in a study of shared clonotypes between healthy human individuals. TCRdb's copy holds only in-frame clones and misses some; the assay was immunoSEQ multiplex PCR. The table has about 1,900,000 clones, over 85% seen once. Trimming removed 3 bases from V and 3 bases from J, with 13 bases in between. This CDR3 is 14 amino acids long. The germline CDR1 and CDR2 sequences are SGDLS and YYNGEE. Terminally differentiated effector memory CD45RA+ cells were excluded from the naive CD8 cells, which were CD45RO-negative and positively selected for CCR7. The receptor was isolated from a young man in good health. The chain employs TRBV9 and TRBJ2-7; D perhaps matches TRBD2 (5 bases). The sequenced sample was naive CD8+ T cells sorted from blood. The CDR3 sequence: CASSESYRDYEQYF. CDR3 in DNA: TGTGCCAGCAGCGAGAGTTACCGGGACTACGAGCAGTACTTC.